These 8 T cell receptor beta chains share one sample of origin, sequenced in a study of T cell responses to AZD1222 COVID-19 vaccine (dated by TCRdb to the early 2020s). Preparation of the library involved the immunoSEQ multiplex PCR assay. This immuneACCESS table, as held by TCRdb, lists in-frame sequences with V and J called but not all clones. Of the missing ones, under half trace to an unresolved V gene in checked studies; the others have no known cause. The sample profile shows approximately 140,000 clones; 90% to 95% of them were found once. The top ten clones comprise roughly 5.5% of the sample. What the time point label conveys for this sample: baseline before first vaccination. The sequencing used peripheral blood, collected on day 0 of AZD1222 vaccination. All receptors derive from an adult in good health.

DNA for the CDR3: TGTGCCAGCAGATTCGGGGGTCTCTATGGCTACACCTTC. Translation gives CASRFGGLYGYTF. J is TRBJ1-2 and V is TRBV6-6, with a tentative D call TRBD1 (5 bases). Trimming pared 6 bases from V and 4 bases from J, leaving 12 bases between. This CDR3 has 13 residues. Germline CDR1 and CDR2: MNHNY and SVGAGI (reference sequence).

V usage is TRBV3-1 (or the pseudogene TRBV3-2) and J usage is TRBJ2-5; D may be TRBD2 (5 bases). Trimming removed 4 bases from V and 3 bases from J, with 12 bases in between. CDR3 length: 14 residues. Germline V gives CDR1 LGHDT, CDR2 YNNKEL (reference sequence). Written as DNA, the CDR3 is TGTGCCAGCAGCCCCCCTAGCCGAAAAGAGACCCAGTACTTC. This sequence encodes CASSPPSRKETQYF.

The chain links TRBV2 to TRBJ2-1; D is uncertain. CDR1 SNHLY and CDR2 FYNNEI come from the germline V gene. The CDR3 loop spans 13 amino acids. The ends were cut back, 6 bases at V and 2 bases at J, with 8 bases in the middle. CDR3 nucleotide sequence: TGTGCCAGCAGCGGCATGACCTACAATGAGCAGTTCTTC. It yields the protein CASSGMTYNEQFF.

The gene calls are TRBV28 and TRBJ2-5; possible D gene TRBD1, 6 bases. Trimming took off 6 bases at V and 1 base at J, with 15 bases between the two ends. The CDR3 extends over 15 amino acids. Germline assignment: CDR1 MDHEN and CDR2 SYDVKM. CDR3 sequence reads: CASSLPGHAQETQYF. CDR3 nucleotides: TGTGCCAGCAGCCTCCCGGGACACGCCCAAGAGACCCAGTACTTC.

The V and J genes are TRBV15 and TRBJ2-7, with TRBD2 identical over 14 bases. V gave up 5 bases and J gave up 13 bases; unmatched junction bases: 16. The CDR3 loop spans 16 amino acids. CDR1 and CDR2 from the germline V gene are LNHNV and YYDKDF (reference sequence). Written as DNA, the CDR3 is TGTGCCACCAGCGAGGGACTAGCGGGAGCCTTTCAGTTGCTCTACTTC. Its translation: CATSEGLAGAFQLLYF.

CDR3 bases: TGTGCCACCAGCAGAGATGGGGGGAGAGGGGAAAAACTGTTTTTT. Its translation: CATSRDGGRGEKLFF. The V call is TRBV15, the J call TRBJ1-4; weak D call: TRBD1 (5 bases). The CDR3 has 15 residues. V lost 0 bases, J lost 8 bases, and 13 bases lay in between. Per germline, CDR1 LNHNV and CDR2 YYDKDF (reference sequence).

This chain uses TRBV28 with TRBJ1-2, with 8 bases fitting TRBD1. J was trimmed by 4 bases and V by 4 bases; bases with no gene match: 8. Germline assignment: CDR1 MDHEN and CDR2 SYDVKM. This CDR3 contains 15 residues. CDR3 sequence reads: CASSSLSGGAYGYTF. DNA for the CDR3: TGTGCCAGCAGTTCCCTCTCAGGGGGCGCCTATGGCTACACCTTC.

The V and J genes are TRBV21-1 and TRBJ2-7; TRBD2, the table's D call, lacks a check against the DNA. TRBV21-1 is reported as a pseudogene. This CDR3 contains 15 residues. For the CDR3, the DNA is TGTGCCAGCAGCAATACCTCCGGGAGGGGATGCGAGCAGTACTTC. It yields the protein CASSNTSGRGCEQYF.